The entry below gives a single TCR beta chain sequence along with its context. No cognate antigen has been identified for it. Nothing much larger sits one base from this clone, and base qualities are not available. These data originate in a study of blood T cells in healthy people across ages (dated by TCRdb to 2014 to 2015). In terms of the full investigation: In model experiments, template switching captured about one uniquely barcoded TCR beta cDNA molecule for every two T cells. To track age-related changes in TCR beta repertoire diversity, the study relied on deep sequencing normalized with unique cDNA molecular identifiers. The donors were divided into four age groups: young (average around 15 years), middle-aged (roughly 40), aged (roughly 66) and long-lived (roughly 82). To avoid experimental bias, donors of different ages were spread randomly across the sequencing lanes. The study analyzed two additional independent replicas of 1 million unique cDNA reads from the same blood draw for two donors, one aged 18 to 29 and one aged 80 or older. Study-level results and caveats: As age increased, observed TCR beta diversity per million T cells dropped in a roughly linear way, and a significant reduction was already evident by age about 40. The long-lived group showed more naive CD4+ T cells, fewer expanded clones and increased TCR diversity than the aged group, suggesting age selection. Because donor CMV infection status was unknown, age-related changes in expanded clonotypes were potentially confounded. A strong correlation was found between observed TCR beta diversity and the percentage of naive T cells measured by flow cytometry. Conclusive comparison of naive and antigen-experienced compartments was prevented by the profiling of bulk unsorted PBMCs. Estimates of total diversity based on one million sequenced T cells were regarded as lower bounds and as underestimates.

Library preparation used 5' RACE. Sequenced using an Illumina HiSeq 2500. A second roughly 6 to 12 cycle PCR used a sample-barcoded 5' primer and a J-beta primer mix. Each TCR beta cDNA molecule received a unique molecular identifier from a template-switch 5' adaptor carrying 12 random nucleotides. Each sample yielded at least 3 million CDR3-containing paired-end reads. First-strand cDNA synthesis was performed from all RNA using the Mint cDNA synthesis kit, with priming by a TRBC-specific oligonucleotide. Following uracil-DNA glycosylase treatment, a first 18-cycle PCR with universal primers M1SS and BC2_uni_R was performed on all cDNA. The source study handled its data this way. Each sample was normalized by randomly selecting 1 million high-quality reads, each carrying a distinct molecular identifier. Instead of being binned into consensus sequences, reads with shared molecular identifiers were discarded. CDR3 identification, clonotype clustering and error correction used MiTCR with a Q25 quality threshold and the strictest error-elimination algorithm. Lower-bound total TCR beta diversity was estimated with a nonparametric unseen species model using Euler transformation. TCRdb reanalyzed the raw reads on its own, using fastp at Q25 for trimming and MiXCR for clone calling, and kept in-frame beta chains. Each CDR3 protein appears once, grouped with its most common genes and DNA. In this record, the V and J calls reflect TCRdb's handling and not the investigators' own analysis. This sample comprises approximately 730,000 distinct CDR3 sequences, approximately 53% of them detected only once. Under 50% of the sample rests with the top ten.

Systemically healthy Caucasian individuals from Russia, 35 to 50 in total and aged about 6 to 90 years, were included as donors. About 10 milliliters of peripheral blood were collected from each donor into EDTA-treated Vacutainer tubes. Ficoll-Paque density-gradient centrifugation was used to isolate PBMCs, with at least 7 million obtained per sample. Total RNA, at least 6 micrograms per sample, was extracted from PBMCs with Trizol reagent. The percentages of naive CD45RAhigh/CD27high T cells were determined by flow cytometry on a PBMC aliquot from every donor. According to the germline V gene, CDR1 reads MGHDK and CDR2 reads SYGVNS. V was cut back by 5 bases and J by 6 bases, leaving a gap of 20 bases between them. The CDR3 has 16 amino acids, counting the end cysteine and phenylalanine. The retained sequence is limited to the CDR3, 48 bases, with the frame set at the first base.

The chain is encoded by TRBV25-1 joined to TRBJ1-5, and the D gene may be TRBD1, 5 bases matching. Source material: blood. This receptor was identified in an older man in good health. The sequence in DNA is TGTGCCAGCAGTCCATCCGGGACCAACCCCCCTCAGCCCCAGCATTTT. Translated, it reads CASSPSGTNPPQPQHF. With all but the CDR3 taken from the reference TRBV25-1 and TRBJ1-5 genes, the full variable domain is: EADIYQTPRYLVIGTGKKITLECSQTMGHDKMYWYQQDPGMELHLIHYSYGVNSTEKGDLSSESTVSRIRTEHFPLTLESARPSHTSQYLCASSPSGTNPPQPQHFGDGTRLSIL.